Below are 21 T cell receptor beta chains sequenced from a single sample in a study of cytomegalovirus exposure and HLA in healthy donors. PCR involved 60 Vbeta and 13 Jbeta primers. TCRdb's table, derived via immunoSEQ multiplex PCR, lists solely in-frame clones and lacks some. The sample gives 150,000 to 200,000 clones, approximately 70% of which show up once; around 5% is in the top ten. Material: PBMCs. These receptors came from a woman between 18 and 30 years old in good health and CMV-seropositive.

This clone was detected a few times. This chain uses TRBV5-4 with TRBJ2-1, with TRBD1 matching over 11 bases. The germline V gene encodes CDR1 SGHNT and CDR2 YYREEE (reference sequence). Germline trimming cut 5 bases from V and 6 bases from J; bases unmatched to any gene: 7. The CDR3 loop spans 15 amino acids. Here the CDR3 reads CASRRGTGGSNEQFF. Here the CDR3 DNA reads TGTGCCAGCAGGCGAGGGACAGGGGGATCCAATGAGCAGTTCTTC.

The genes are TRBV5-1 and TRBJ2-2; TRBD2 agrees at 7 bases. Germline assignment: CDR1 SGHRS and CDR2 YFSETQ. V was clipped by 5 bases and J by 6 bases; unmatched bases: 4. CDR3 length: 13 residues. Here the CDR3 DNA reads TGCGCCAGCAGGGGAGCGGGGCCCGGGGAGCTGTTTTTT. It is translated as CASRGAGPGELFF.

This clone was counted between two and nine times. The rearrangement joins TRBV6-5 to TRBJ2-7; 9 positions match TRBD1. This CDR3 is built from 14 residues. The germline V gene encodes CDR1 MNHEY and CDR2 SVGAGI. V shed 7 bases, J shed 6 bases, and the junction held 10 bases outside the gene matches. CDR3 protein: CASTDPGQGGEQYF. The DNA for the CDR3 is TGTGCCAGCACCGACCCGGGACAGGGAGGCGAGCAGTACTTC.

This chain joins TRBV9 and TRBJ2-7; 7 bases line up with TRBD2. Germline V lookup: CDR1 SGDLS, CDR2 YYNGEE. The CDR3 is 12 amino acids. V shed 3 bases and J 6 bases; nucleotides not matched to a gene: 3. The CDR3 DNA sequence: TGTGCCAGCAGCGGGGGGGGAGGCGAGCAGTACTTC. It encodes CASSGGGGEQYF.

As DNA, the CDR3 is TGTGCCAGCAGCCCACAGGGGGGGTCCTACGAGCAGTACTTC. Protein sequence: CASSPQGGSYEQYF. J is TRBJ2-7 and V is TRBV11-3; D may be TRBD1 (8 bases). This CDR3 has 14 amino acids. Germline values: CDR1 SGHNT, CDR2 YENEEA. Trimming left V 5 bases short and J 1 base short, with 12 bases between. The full variable domain, its missing parts supplied by reference TRBV11-3 and TRBJ2-7, is EAGVVQSPRYKIIEKKQPVAFWCNPISGHNTLYWYLQNLGQGPELLIRYENEEAVDDSQLPKDRFSAERLKGVDSTLKIQPAELGDSAVYLCASSPQGGSYEQYFGPGTRLTVT.

V gene TRBV2 combines with J gene TRBJ1-1; D ambiguous. V gave up 3 bases and J gave up 1 base, with 3 bases separating them. CDR1 is SNHLY, CDR2 FYNNEI, per germline. The CDR3 is 12 residues long. The CDR3 protein is CASSDWNTEAFF. The CDR3 nucleotides are TGTGCCAGCAGTGACTGGAACACTGAAGCTTTCTTT. Full variable domain (rest looked up from reference TRBV2 and TRBJ1-1): EPEVTQTPSHQVTQMGQEVILRCVPISNHLYFYWYRQILGQKVEFLVSFYNNEISEKSEIFDDQFSVERPDGSNFTLKIRSTKLEDSAMYFCASSDWNTEAFFGQGTRLTVV.

This clone has a handful of counts. Other DNA sequences in the sample encode the same CDR3. The V call is TRBV5-4, the J call TRBJ1-2, with 8 bases lining up with TRBD1. The germline CDR1 and CDR2 sequences are SGHNT and YYREEE (reference sequence). J was trimmed by 8 bases and V by 4 bases; bases with no gene match: 4. The CDR3 is made up of 12 amino acids. CDR3 DNA sequence: TGTGCCAGCAGCCCAGGGGGCGGGGGCTACACCTTC. Its protein product is CASSPGGGGYTF.

The chain recombines TRBV15 with TRBJ1-1; TRBD1 matches 10 bases. The CDR3 spans 16 residues. Germline-derived CDR1 and CDR2 are LNHNV and YYDKDF (reference sequence). The junction had 9 bases not matched to a gene; V was cut back by 3 bases and J by 5 bases. The CDR3 nucleotides read TGTGCCACCAGCAGGGACAGGGGGGCTAGTGGGACTGAAGCTTTCTTT. Its translation: CATSRDRGASGTEAFF.

V is TRBV5-4 and J is TRBJ1-2, with 7 positions matching TRBD1. Germline CDR1 SGHNT, CDR2 YYREEE (reference sequence). The CDR3 covers 16 residues. The trim removed 2 bases at V and 8 bases at J, leaving 15 bases unmatched. CDR3 sequence reads: CASSFAQGVRMGGYTF. In DNA, the CDR3 is TGTGCCAGCAGCTTTGCGCAGGGGGTACGTATGGGAGGCTACACCTTC.

The chain recombines TRBV10-3 with TRBJ2-1; 12 positions match TRBD1. CDR3 length equals 17 residues. V lost 6 bases to trimming and J lost 8 bases; unmatched junction nucleotides: 14. CDR1 and CDR2 (germline): ENHRY, SYGVKD. The CDR3 DNA sequence: TGTGCCATCAGCGACCCTAAACGGGACAGGGGGCTTCATGAGCAGTTCTTC. As protein: CAISDPKRDRGLHEQFF.

The chain combines TRBV4-1 with TRBJ2-5; 10 bases align to TRBD2. Germline CDR1 reads MGHRA; CDR2 reads YSYEKL. V gave up 1 base and J gave up 3 bases; unmatched junction bases: 8. The CDR3 length is 17 residues. The CDR3 loop reads CASSQVIAGGRKETQYF. The CDR3 DNA is TGCGCCAGCAGCCAAGTTATAGCGGGGGGCCGAAAAGAGACCCAGTACTTC.

V is TRBV7-9 and J is TRBJ2-7; 9 bases line up with TRBD1. This CDR3 has 11 amino acids. CDR1 is SEHNR and CDR2 is FQNEAQ in the germline V gene (reference sequence). V gave up 6 bases and J gave up 12 bases; unmatched junction bases: 6. The DNA of the CDR3 is TGTGCCAGCAGTCGACAGGGGGAGGCGTACTTC. Amino acids: CASSRQGEAYF.

The chain is built from TRBV18 and TRBJ1-4, with TRBD1 matching over 9 bases. CDR1 and CDR2 from the germline V gene are KGHSH and LQKENI. The V segment lost 7 bases and the J segment 8 bases; nucleotides outside the gene matches: 5. This CDR3 contains 13 residues. CDR3 amino acids: CASLQGAEEKLFF. The CDR3 region has the DNA TGTGCCAGCTTACAGGGGGCAGAGGAAAAACTGTTTTTT.

The gene calls are TRBV7-3 and TRBJ2-2; the match to TRBD2 covers 14 bases. This CDR3 is 19 amino acids long. V trimming: 0 bases; J trimming: 3 bases; junction bases outside the gene matches: 6. Germline V gene sequence: CDR1 SGHTA, CDR2 FQGTGA. Here the CDR3 DNA reads TGTGCCAGCAGCTTAACTACCCTGGGACTAGCGGGGGACACCGGGGAGCTGTTTTTT. This codes for CASSLTTLGLAGDTGELFF. Looking up the rest from reference TRBV7-3 and TRBJ2-2 gives the full variable domain: GAGVSQTPSNKVTEKGKYVELRCDPISGHTALYWYRQSLGQGPEFLIYFQGTGAADDSGLPNDRFFAVRPEGSVSTLKIQRTERGDSAVYLCASSLTTLGLAGDTGELFFGEGSRLTVL.

The J gene is TRBJ2-1, the V gene TRBV6-6; D is ambiguous. Per germline, CDR1 MNHNY and CDR2 SVGAGI (reference sequence). The V and J ends lost 4 bases and 10 bases respectively, with 8 bases between them. The CDR3 has 11 residues. CDR3 in amino acids: CASSSGLEQFF. The CDR3 nucleotides are TGTGCCAGCAGTTCCGGTTTAGAGCAGTTCTTC.

The chain couples TRBV2 to TRBJ1-2; TRBD1 might be the D (5 bases). V shed 6 bases and J shed 0 bases, with 8 bases lying between them. Germline assignment: CDR1 SNHLY and CDR2 FYNNEI. The CDR3 extends over 13 amino acids. Here the CDR3 DNA reads TGTGCCAGCAGGACAGATACTAACTATGGCTACACCTTC. Its translation is CASRTDTNYGYTF.

This sequence joins TRBV18 and TRBJ1-4; 8 bases map to TRBD1. With V trimmed by 6 bases and J by 10 bases, 7 bases remained unmatched. Looked up from germline, CDR1 is KGHSH and CDR2 is LQKENI. CDR3 size: 13 residues. CDR3: CASSPGQDTKLFF. Here the CDR3 DNA reads TGTGCCAGCTCTCCGGGACAGGATACAAAACTGTTTTTT.

This clone has just a few counts. The V and J genes are TRBV4-3 and TRBJ1-4; no definite D call. V was pared by 2 bases and J by 1 base, with 5 bases between. CDR1 and CDR2 from the germline V gene are LGHNA and YSLEER. This CDR3 spans 14 amino acids. CDR3 protein: CASSQLGTNEKLFF. CDR3 in DNA: TGCGCCAGCAGCCAACTCGGAACTAATGAAAAACTGTTTTTT.

The chain recombines TRBV7-9 with TRBJ2-7; 11 bases are shared with TRBD2. The ends lost 3 bases at V and 5 bases at J; junction bases unmatched: 9. The CDR3 is 16 residues long. In germline, CDR1 is SEHNR, CDR2 FQNEAQ (reference sequence). The CDR3 bases are TGTGCCAGCAGCTTGTTTAGCGGGGGGGCCGCCCACGAGCAGTACTTC. This encodes CASSLFSGGAAHEQYF.

This chain links TRBV25-1 with TRBJ2-5; D possibly corresponds to TRBD1 (6 bases). Germline V lookup: CDR1 MGHDK, CDR2 SYGVNS. The CDR3 has 14 residues. The V gene lost 3 bases and the J gene lost 0 bases, with 8 bases spanning the gap. DNA of the CDR3: TGTGCCAGCAGTGATACAGGGTACCAAGAGACCCAGTACTTC. Protein product: CASSDTGYQETQYF. Combining the CDR3 with reference TRBV25-1 and TRBJ2-5 gives the whole variable domain EADIYQTPRYLVIGTGKKITLECSQTMGHDKMYWYQQDPGMELHLIHYSYGVNSTEKGDLSSESTVSRIRTEHFPLTLESARPSHTSQYLCASSDTGYQETQYFGPGTRLLVL.

This sequence joins TRBV9 and TRBJ2-3, with D tentatively TRBD1 (6 bases). Per the germline V gene, CDR1 is SGDLS and CDR2 is YYNGEE. The CDR3 is made up of 17 amino acids. The V end was cut by 8 bases, the J end by 4 bases, with 26 bases between. This CDR3 is CASSTGTKLSGADTQYF. Here the CDR3 DNA reads TGTGCCAGTAGTACCGGGACAAAACTAAGCGGTGCAGATACGCAGTATTTT.